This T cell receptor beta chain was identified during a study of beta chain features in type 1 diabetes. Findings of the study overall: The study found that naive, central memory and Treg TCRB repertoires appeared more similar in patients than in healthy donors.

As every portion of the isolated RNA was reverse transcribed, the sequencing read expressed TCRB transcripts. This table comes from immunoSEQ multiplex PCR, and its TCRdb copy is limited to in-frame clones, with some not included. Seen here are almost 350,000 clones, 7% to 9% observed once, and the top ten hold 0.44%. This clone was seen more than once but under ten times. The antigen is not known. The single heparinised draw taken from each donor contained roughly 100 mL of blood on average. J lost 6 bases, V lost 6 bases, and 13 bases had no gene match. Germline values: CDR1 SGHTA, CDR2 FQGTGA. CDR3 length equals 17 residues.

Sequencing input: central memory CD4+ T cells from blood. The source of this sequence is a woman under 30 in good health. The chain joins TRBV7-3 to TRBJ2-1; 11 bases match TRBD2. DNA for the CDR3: TGTGCCAGCAGAAAGAATGCCGGGACTAGCGGTAGCAATGAGCAGTTCTTC. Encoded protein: CASRKNAGTSGSNEQFF.